A single T cell receptor beta chain is shown here with its context. The antigen is undetermined. The record originates from a study of response to subunit inactivated influenza vaccine. Study-wide results and limits: The authors proposed limited new T cell recruitment per seasonal influenza vaccination.

Using its own MiXCR run on the RT-PCR reads, TCRdb lists one record per CDR3 protein. The sample shows hundreds of thousands of distinct CDR3 sequences, 6.5% to 8% of them seen only once. The sequenced sample was PBMCs from blood, obtained less than 30 months after vaccination. The receptor's source is a man in his fifties or sixties who received an inactivated influenza vaccine.

The CDR3 DNA reads as TGCGCCAGCAGCCAGGGCCCGAGCACAGATACGCAGTATTTT. Translation: CASSQGPSTDTQYF. This chain uses TRBV4-1 with TRBJ2-3; D not certain. Germline V CDR1 and CDR2: MGHRA, YSYEKL. With 3 bases removed from V and 0 bases from J, the gap between germline ends came to 7 bases. This CDR3 is built from 14 residues.